This TCR beta chain was obtained from a study of identical twins. All of the donors were Caucasians in good health. TCRdb reanalysed the 5' RACE reads using MiXCR and keeps one entry per CDR3 protein. Of more than 1.5 million distinct CDR3 sequences in the sample, about 30% were seen once. The CDR3 sequence is 16 residues long. The germline V gene encodes CDR1 SGHAT and CDR2 FQDESV (reference sequence). V lost 5 bases and J 0 bases, leaving 14 bases between the germline ends. The TCR comes from a newborn girl in good health. The rearrangement joins TRBV11-1 to TRBJ2-4; no clear D. Sequenced: cord blood. CDR3 residues: CASSPDHGLAKNIQYF. DNA for the CDR3: TGTGCCAGCAGCCCAGATCACGGCCTAGCCAAAAACATTCAGTACTTC.